This T cell receptor (beta chain) emerged from a study of cytomegalovirus exposure and HLA in healthy donors. Germline CDR1 reads LNHDA; CDR2 reads SQIVND (reference sequence). V lost 5 bases, J lost 5 bases, and 7 bases lay in between. The length of the CDR3 is 12 residues. Both 60 Vbeta primers and 13 Jbeta primers went into the PCR. Original data processing: An analysis performed later counted roughly 79 million unique TCR beta chains (approximately 11 million of them shared). Assay: immunoSEQ multiplex PCR; the TCRdb copy retains only in-frame clones and omits some. D and trimming come from the DNA, and the V and J calls and clone size come from that table. Altogether about 200,000 clones are present, about 78% being singletons, with the ten largest covering approximately 3%.

The gene calls are TRBV19 and TRBJ1-5; D is ambiguous. Sequencing input: PBMCs. The clonotype was recovered from a woman aged 30 to 39 in good health and CMV-seronegative. DNA for the CDR3: TGTGCCAGTAGTTCGAGATATCAGCCCCAGCATTTT. The encoded protein is CASSSRYQPQHF.